The entry that follows covers one T cell receptor beta chain sequence. Antigen: not known. This sample is drawn from a study of Graves' ophthalmopathy and Graves' hyperthyroidism. Overall study findings and caveats: Most thyroid clonotypes expanded beyond 0.001 frequency were also found in blood.

RNA transcripts yielded amplified TCR beta CDR3 regions. RT-PCR in the first round used HTBI primers; a second-round multiplex PCR followed. Via MiXCR, TCRdb re-called the multiplex PCR reads, giving one row per CDR3 protein. The table lists over a million distinct CDR3 sequences, around a third of them singletons, with approximately 10% in the top ten. The CDR3 loop spans 16 amino acids. CDR1 is LGHDT and CDR2 is YNNKEL in the germline V gene (reference sequence). With 6 bases clipped from V and 1 base from J, the junction kept 9 bases outside the gene matches. The sequenced sample was peripheral blood or thyroid tissue (not recorded which). The source of this sequence is an adult man with Graves' hyperthyroidism. The rearrangement joins TRBV3-1 to TRBJ1-1; the match to TRBD1 covers 9 bases. As DNA, the CDR3 is TGTGCCAGCAGTCCAAACAGGGGGCAGGCGAACACTGAAGCTTTCTTT. This sequence encodes CASSPNRGQANTEAFF.